Listed below are T cell receptor beta chains from one sample, sequenced in a study of prognosis after radiotherapy for stage I lung cancer. TCRdb re-called the multiplex PCR reads through MiXCR, storing one row per CDR3 protein. The sample includes roughly 15,000 distinct CDR3 sequences, about a sixth of them seen just once. The specimen was PBMCs, collected before or after stereotactic body radiation therapy (not recorded which). These receptors all come from a donor over 45 with non-small cell lung cancer. Each CDR3 is given with its conserved first and last residue. The D gene is left open where the match is weak. Size is stated for part of the rows, as once, few or many counts, or as a class when the clone is expanded.

j_call v_call clone_size d_call cdr3_nt cdr3_aa
TRBJ1-2 TRBV5-1 many . TGCGCCAGCAGCTTGGAGGGGGTAGATGGCTACACCTTC CASSLEGVDGYTF
TRBJ1-1 TRBV6-2/TRBV6-3 many . TGTGCCAGCAGCCGGGGACACACTGAAGCTTTCTTT CASSRGHTEAFF
TRBJ2-7 TRBV12-3/TRBV12-4 many . TGTGCCAGCAGTTTATCGGGGTCCGTCTCCTACGAGCAGTACTTC CASSLSGSVSYEQYF
TRBJ1-1 TRBV5-1 medium-sized . TGCGCCAGCAGCTTGGGTGACAGCCGGAACACTGAAGCTTTCTTT CASSLGDSRNTEAFF
TRBJ2-7 TRBV20-1 many . TGCAGTGCTAGAGATCTAGGCGGCTCGGCCTACGAGCAGTACTTC CSARDLGGSAYEQYF
TRBJ1-2 TRBV9 many . TGTGCCAGCAGCGTAGCTTCTAGAACAGGGAACTATGGCTACACCTTC CASSVASRTGNYGYTF
TRBJ1-2 TRBV12-5 many TRBD1 TGTGCTAGTGGTACCAATTACACAGGGGGTAGTCCTTCCTACACCTTC CASGTNYTGGSPSYTF
TRBJ2-7 TRBV3-1 . . TGTGCCAGCAGCCAAGCGAGGGTGACTTATTACGAGCAGTACTTC CASSQARVTYYEQYF
TRBJ2-5 TRBV18 many . TGTGCCAGCTCACCGGGGACTCAAGAGACCCAGTACTTC CASSPGTQETQYF
TRBJ1-1 TRBV25-1 . . TGTGCCAGCAGTGGAGGGTGGACTGAAGCTTTCTTT CASSGGWTEAFF
TRBJ1-1 TRBV12-3/TRBV12-4 many . TGTGCCAGCAGTTTAGCATCTTGGGGCACTGAAGCTTTCTTT CASSLASWGTEAFF
TRBJ2-7 TRBV3-1 many . TGTGCCAGCAGCCAAGATCTTTTGGGGACCTACGAGCAGTACTTC CASSQDLLGTYEQYF
TRBJ2-2 TRBV5-1 many TRBD1 TGCGCCAGCAGCTTAGTCCCGGGACAGGGGGGCGACACCGGGGAGCTGTTTTTT CASSLVPGQGGDTGELFF
TRBJ2-5 TRBV7-9 many . TGTGCCAGCACCCTCGCCCGGATTGGGCGAGAGACCCAGTACTTC CASTLARIGRETQYF
TRBJ1-4 TRBV20-1 many TRBD1 TGCAGTGCTTCGGACAGGGTAACCGAAAAACTGTTTTTT CSASDRVTEKLFF
TRBJ2-1 TRBV29-1 many . TGCAGCGTTGGAGAACTAGTACCCTACAATGAGCAGTTCTTC CSVGELVPYNEQFF
TRBJ2-1 TRBV29-1 many . TGCAGCGTTGAATACGTAGGGCTAGGGCAGTTCTTC CSVEYVGLGQFF
TRBJ2-3 TRBV7-3 many TRBD2 TGTGCCAGCAGCCCACAAGCGGGAGGGCCTGTAGATACGCAGTATTTT CASSPQAGGPVDTQYF
TRBJ1-5 TRBV28 many TRBD1 TGTGCCAGCAACAACAACAGGGGGCGAGTGGGTAATCAGCCCCAGCATTTT CASNNNRGRVGNQPQHF
TRBJ2-3 TRBV6-2/TRBV6-3 many . TGTGCCAGCACCGAACCCGGGAGAGGGCTTGGCACAGATACGCAGTATTTT CASTEPGRGLGTDTQYF
TRBJ2-1 TRBV27 many . TGTGCCAGCACCTCCGGCTCTACCCCTTCCTACAATGAGCAGTTCTTC CASTSGSTPSYNEQFF
TRBJ2-1 TRBV9 many . TGTGCCAGCAGCGTAAGCGGGACAGGTTACAATGAGCAGTTCTTC CASSVSGTGYNEQFF
TRBJ2-5 TRBV6-1 many . TGTGCCAGCAGGTCTCGACAGCAAGAGACCCAGTACTTC CASRSRQQETQYF
TRBJ1-2 TRBV5-4 . . TGTGCCAGCAGCTTGGACGGAGTTGGCTACACCTTC CASSLDGVGYTF
TRBJ2-5 TRBV18 many . TGTGCCAGCTCACCAAACCTCGGAGAGACCCAGTACTTC CASSPNLGETQYF
TRBJ2-7 TRBV10-3 . TRBD1 TGTGCCATCAGTGAGCCCCGACAGGGGACAGGCTACGAGCAGTACTTC CAISEPRQGTGYEQYF
TRBJ1-4 TRBV9 many . TGTGCCAGCAGCGCCCCTGGCGGGGGGACTAATGAAAAACTGTTTTTT CASSAPGGGTNEKLFF
TRBJ1-3 TRBV27 many . TGTGCCAGCAGTCCCAATAGAGACTCTGGAAACACCATATATTTT CASSPNRDSGNTIYF
TRBJ1-4 TRBV2 few . TGTGCCAGCCCCCTCAGGAGACCTTATGAAGAACTGTTTTTT CASPLRRPYEELFF
TRBJ2-2 TRBV5-5 many . TGTGCCAGCAGCTTGAAGGGGATGAACACCGGGGAGCTGTTTTTT CASSLKGMNTGELFF
TRBJ2-3 TRBV18 . TRBD2 TGTGCCAGCTCGACTAGCGGTGATACGCAGTATTTT CASSTSGDTQYF
TRBJ2-1 TRBV6-5 . TRBD2 TGTGCCAGCAGTTACTTTGAGACTAGCGGGTCCTACAATGAGCAGTTCTTC CASSYFETSGSYNEQFF
TRBJ2-2 TRBV9 many . TGTGCCAGCAGTAAGCGTAGATCCGGGACTGCGAACACCGGGGAGCTGTTTTTT CASSKRRSGTANTGELFF
TRBJ1-1 TRBV7-6 many . TGTGCCAGCAGCTTGTTGGGGAATGGAATGAACACTGAAGCTTTCTTT CASSLLGNGMNTEAFF
TRBJ1-6 TRBV6-5 many . TGTGCCAGCAGTTATCGCGAGTTTGGTTCACCCCTCCACTTT CASSYREFGSPLHF
TRBJ2-1 TRBV4-3 many TRBD2 TGCGCCAGCAGCCAAGTGAGGACTAGCGTGAGCAATGAGCAGTTCTTC CASSQVRTSVSNEQFF
TRBJ2-7 TRBV30 . TRBD1 TGTGCCTGGAGTGCCCCCGGGACAGGGGGCGGGCAGTACTTC CAWSAPGTGGGQYF
TRBJ2-7 TRBV2 many . TGTGCCAGCAGTGAGACTGGCTACGAGCAGTACTTC CASSETGYEQYF
TRBJ1-3 TRBV3-1 many TRBD1 TGTGCCAGCAGAAGACAGGGAGAAAACACCATATATTTT CASRRQGENTIYF
TRBJ1-2 TRBV24-1 many TRBD1 TGTGCCACCAGTGATACGACAGGGGCGGAAGAGAGCTACACCTTC CATSDTTGAEESYTF
TRBJ2-4 TRBV15 many . TGTGCCACCAGCAGATACAGGGACACTGGGGGAAACATTCAGTACTTC CATSRYRDTGGNIQYF
TRBJ1-2 TRBV29-1 many . TGCAGCGTTGATTCGGGCGTGGGTTATGGCTACACCTTC CSVDSGVGYGYTF
TRBJ2-7 TRBV6-1 many TRBD2 TGTGCCAGCAGTCCCGGGACTAGCGGCTCCTACGAGCAGTACTTC CASSPGTSGSYEQYF
TRBJ2-3 TRBV30 medium-sized . TGTGCCTGGAGCGAGGGGGGCGCAGATACGCAGTATTTT CAWSEGGADTQYF
TRBJ2-4 TRBV6-1 many TRBD1 TGTGCCAGCAGTGAAGATGTGGGGACAGGGGGATTATTC CASSEDVGTGGLF
TRBJ2-5 TRBV5-1 many . TGCGCCAGCAGCGAGGGACATTTCCAAGAGACCCAGTACTTC CASSEGHFQETQYF
TRBJ2-1 TRBV11-3 many . TGTGCCAGCCAAGCTTATGGGGGTAACAGGAAGTTCTTC CASQAYGGNRKFF
TRBJ1-4 TRBV30 many . TGTGCCTGGAGTGGGGGACACCGGTTTATAGGGGAAAAACTGTTTTTT CAWSGGHRFIGEKLFF
TRBJ2-1 TRBV12-3/TRBV12-4 many TRBD2 TGTGCCAGCAGTTTCCCGGGACTAGCGAACAATGAGCAGTTCTTC CASSFPGLANNEQFF
TRBJ2-3 TRBV9 . . TGTGCCGGCAGCGCCCCGTACGCTGGAGATACGCAGTATTTT CAGSAPYAGDTQYF
TRBJ2-5 TRBV9 . TRBD2 TGTGCCAGCAGCGGGGGGACTAGCGGGGGGCTACAAGAGACCCAGTACTTC CASSGGTSGGLQETQYF
TRBJ1-1 TRBV6-5 many . TGTGCCAGCAGTTACGTCGCAGGTACTGAAGCTTTCTTT CASSYVAGTEAFF